The 6 T cell receptor beta chains below come from one sample, sequenced in a study of CD4 T cells in relation to SARS-CoV-2 and coronaviruses. These receptors' targets are unknown. The unexposed donors gave CD4+ T cells in about 2011-2018, prior to COVID-19. Isolation of CD4+ T cells took place after approximately eleven days in culture. Profiled with immunoSEQ multiplex PCR; TCRdb holds only in-frame clones, not every one. The sample has more than 20,000 clones, about three quarters seen once. The sequenced sample consisted of CD4+ T cells from PBMCs, cultured in vitro. The receptor source for this set is a human donor in good health.

The CDR3 spells CASSPGTPYGAGYTF. The CDR3 DNA reads as TGTGCCAGCAGCCCCGGGACCCCGTACGGGGCCGGCTACACCTTC. The chain combines TRBV5-8 with TRBJ1-2; tentative D call: TRBD1 (5 bases). V was clipped by 4 bases and J by 8 bases, with 21 bases between them. This CDR3 is built from 15 residues. Germline V gene data show CDR1 as SGHTS and CDR2 as YDEGEE.

The CDR3: CATGTRVSYEQYF. CDR3 nucleotides: TGTGCCACCGGGACTAGAGTTTCCTACGAGCAGTACTTC. The chain links TRBV2 to TRBJ2-7; TRBD2 matches 8 bases. J lost 1 base, V lost 10 bases, and 6 bases had no gene match. Germline V gene data show CDR1 as SNHLY and CDR2 as FYNNEI. The CDR3 length is 13 residues.

This clone was detected a few times. The V call is TRBV11-2, the J call TRBJ1-2; TRBD1 is a possible D gene (5 bases). The CDR3 is 14 residues long. V lost 0 bases and J 3 bases, leaving 8 bases between the germline ends. Germline V gene data show CDR1 as SGHAT and CDR2 as FQNNGV. The CDR3 nucleotides are TGTGCCAGCAGCTTAGAGGGGACCCACTATGGCTACACCTTC. Translation gives CASSLEGTHYGYTF.

CDR3 in amino acids: CASSLLVTGDTEAFF. CDR3 DNA: TGTGCCAGCAGCTTACTTGTGACAGGGGACACTGAAGCTTTCTTT. The chain carries TRBV11-2 and TRBJ1-1; the match to TRBD1 covers 8 bases. This CDR3 comprises 15 residues. V was pared by 2 bases and J by 3 bases, with 5 bases of the junction left unmatched. Germline V gene lookup returns CDR1 SGHAT and CDR2 FQNNGV.

The rearrangement joins TRBV28 to TRBJ2-3; 8 bases are a match to TRBD2. V gave up 2 bases and J gave up 4 bases; unmatched junction bases: 11. Germline V gene lookup returns CDR1 MDHEN and CDR2 SYDVKM. The length of the CDR3 is 17 residues. In DNA form, the CDR3 reads TGTGCCAGCAGTTTACCCGGGCCGGGAGGGAGGGCAGATACGCAGTATTTT. The encoded protein is CASSLPGPGGRADTQYF.

CDR3 nucleotides: TGCGCCAGCAGCCAAGGTGACGGGAGGGCCCCCGGGGAGCTGTTTTTT. Translated: CASSQGDGRAPGELFF. The chain employs TRBV4-1 and TRBJ2-2; 8 bases align to TRBD2. The trim removed 1 base at V and 6 bases at J, leaving 7 bases unmatched. The germline V gene has CDR1 MGHRA and CDR2 YSYEKL. The CDR3 length is 16 residues.